The 15 T cell receptor beta chains listed next were all sequenced from one sample in a study of CD8+CD57+ T cells in acquired aplastic anemia. Selection for sequencing was limited to patients who had shown CD8+CD57+ cell expansion by flow cytometry. TCR beta VDJ and CDR3 were profiled, and genomic DNA was the template. TCRdb re-analysed the reads in MiXCR, keeping a single row per CDR3 protein. This table holds under 200,000 distinct CDR3 sequences, about 50% found once. Source material: sorted CD4+, CD8+, or CD8+CD57+ T cells (not recorded which) from PBMCs. Source of these receptors: a human donor with aplastic anemia.

This clonotype appeared a few times. The V gene is TRBV4-1, the J gene TRBJ2-2, with a possible D match to TRBD1 (5 bases). Germline V lookup: CDR1 MGHRA, CDR2 YSYEKL. This CDR3 has 15 amino acids. With 7 bases removed from V and 6 bases from J, the gap between germline ends came to 18 bases. For the CDR3, the DNA is TGCGCCAGCACCCTAAAGGGGAACTTTGCCGGGGAGCTGTTTTTT. It specifies CASTLKGNFAGELFF.

Remarks on this clonotype: A junction boundary mismatches the germline segment, possibly from a read error. The rearrangement joins TRBV6-2 or TRBV6-3 to TRBJ1-5; TRBD1 matches 9 bases. Germline CDR1 and CDR2: MNHEY and SVGEGT. The length of the CDR3 is 13 residues. The CDR3 nucleotides are TGTACCAGCAAACAGGGGGCTAGGCAGCCCCAGCATTTT. Amino acids: CTSKQGARQPQHF.

The rearrangement links TRBV29-1 to TRBJ2-7; no definite D call. This CDR3 is built from 13 residues. Germline V gene sequence: CDR1 SQVTM, CDR2 ANQGSEA. Deletions cut 0 bases from V and 2 bases from J, with 8 bases between. CDR3 in DNA: TGCAGCGTTGAAGATCACGCGACCTACGAGCAGTACTTC. It codes for CSVEDHATYEQYF.

This sequence joins TRBV24-1 and TRBJ2-7, with unresolved D. Trimming removed 5 bases at V and 5 bases at J, with 6 bases between. The CDR3 has 11 amino acids. The V gene's germline CDR1 is KGHDR and CDR2 SFDVKD. The CDR3 DNA sequence: TGTGCCACCAGTGTTCGGGACGAGCAGTACTTC. Protein sequence: CATSVRDEQYF.

This clonotype was counted many times. The V and J genes are TRBV20-1 and TRBJ1-4; the match to TRBD1 covers 9 bases. Germline loops: CDR1 DFQATT, CDR2 SNEGSKA (reference sequence). The junction had 7 bases not matched to a gene; V was cut back by 1 base and J by 4 bases. The CDR3 runs to 16 residues. The CDR3 reads CSARVGDRVLNEKLFF. The CDR3 coding sequence is TGCAGTGCTAGAGTGGGGGACAGGGTCCTTAATGAAAAACTGTTTTTT.

The chain employs TRBV6-5 and TRBJ1-2; TRBD1 matches 10 bases. Germline V lookup: CDR1 MNHEY, CDR2 SVGAGI. The CDR3 runs 16 residues. The trim removed 2 bases at V and 7 bases at J, leaving 10 bases unmatched. The CDR3, as DNA: TGTGCCAGCAGTTACACTACGACAGGGGGCTTTGTTGGCTACACCTTC. It encodes CASSYTTTGGFVGYTF.

In this sample, this clonotype turned up a few times. The chain carries TRBV27 and TRBJ2-1, with D possibly TRBD1 on 6 matching bases. This CDR3 contains 15 residues. Per germline, CDR1 MNHEY and CDR2 SMNVEV (reference sequence). V dropped 4 bases and J dropped 5 bases, with 15 bases sitting between them. CDR3 region: CASSSIDRRHNEQFF. DNA of the CDR3: TGTGCCAGCAGTTCGATCGACAGGAGACACAATGAGCAGTTCTTC.

This clonotype was observed many times. The CDR3 protein is CSAGTGTEQYF. The CDR3 DNA is TGCAGTGCGGGAACAGGGACCGAGCAGTACTTC. This chain links TRBV20-1 with TRBJ2-7; D may be TRBD1 (6 bases). Per germline, CDR1 DFQATT and CDR2 SNEGSKA (reference sequence). The CDR3 covers 11 residues. V was shortened by 6 bases and J by 6 bases, with 12 bases between the two germline ends.

The table lists this clonotype with a few counts. The gene calls are TRBV10-3 and TRBJ1-2; TRBD1 is a possible D gene (5 bases). CDR1 ENHRY and CDR2 SYGVKD come from the germline V gene. CDR3 length: 13 amino acids. With 0 bases removed from V and 5 bases from J, the gap between germline ends came to 7 bases. The DNA for the CDR3 is TGTGCCATCAGTGAGTCGGACACGTATGGCTACACCTTC. This translates into CAISESDTYGYTF.

Comments on this clonotype: Just one base apart from a much larger clone, this may be a read error. The chain has TRBV24-1 and TRBJ2-1; either TRBD1 or TRBD2 may supply D (5 bases each). Trimming stripped 9 bases from V and 11 bases from J, with 16 bases between. Per germline, CDR1 KGHDR and CDR2 SFDVKD. The CDR3 has 12 residues. CDR3 in amino acids: CATADSGDKQFF. CDR3 bases: TGTGCCACCGCCGACAGCGGCGATAAGCAGTTCTTC.

This clonotype has ten or more counts. The chain carries TRBV9 and TRBJ2-7, with D perhaps matching TRBD1 or TRBD2 (5 bases each). Germline V CDR1 and CDR2: SGDLS, YYNGEE. Trimming removed 0 bases at V and 5 bases at J, with 15 bases between. The CDR3 totals 15 residues. CDR3 nucleotides: TGTGCCAGCAGCGTAGCAGGGACGGCTAATGACGAGCAGTACTTC. The encoded protein is CASSVAGTANDEQYF.

The rearrangement links TRBV24-1 to TRBJ1-2; D ambiguous. The germline V and J ends were trimmed by 1 base and 5 bases, with 4 bases remaining between them. Germline CDR1 is KGHDR and CDR2 is SFDVKD. The CDR3 extends over 12 amino acids. The CDR3 nucleotides are TGTGCCACCAGTGATTTTAGGTATGGCTACACCTTC. Protein: CATSDFRYGYTF.

The chain links TRBV7-7 to TRBJ2-2; no firm D call. The CDR3 sequence is 11 residues long. Germline CDR1 reads SSHAT; CDR2 reads FNYEAQ (reference sequence). CDR3 protein: CALGSTGELFF. CDR3 bases: TGTGCTCTCGGGTCCACCGGGGAGCTGTTTTTT.

Only one count was recorded for this clonotype. At one end, the junction sequence differs from germline, possibly due to a read error. The chain combines TRBV2 with TRBJ2-1, with TRBD2 identical over 7 bases. The germline V gene has CDR1 SNHLY and CDR2 FYNNEI. The CDR3 sequence is 13 residues long. CDR3 DNA: TGTGCCGGCAGTCCGGGACTACCAAATGAGCAGTTCTTC. It codes for CAGSPGLPNEQFF.

On this clonotype itself: In this CDR3 the conserved last residue, phenylalanine or tryptophan, is missing, so a read error is likely. This chain joins TRBV25-1 and TRBJ2-7, with D maybe TRBD1 (6 bases). In germline, CDR1 is MGHDK, CDR2 SYGVNS. The V end was cut by 5 bases, the J end by 4 bases, with 18 bases between. This CDR3 is 15 amino acids long. The CDR3 coding sequence is TGTGCCAGCAGTAGATCAGGGGCCTATCCTTACGAGCAGTACCTC. This codes for CASSRSGAYPYEQYL.